The sequence of this TCR beta chain was determined in a study of T-cell reconstitution after alpha-beta-depleted transplantation in children. Using unique molecular identifiers, the investigators prepared the TCRbeta library. Each CDR3 protein is one row after TCRdb ran MiXCR on the PCR reads. The sample lists 400,000 to 500,000 distinct CDR3 sequences; approximately 11% were seen once. V shed 2 bases and J shed 6 bases, with 11 bases lying between them. In germline, CDR1 is GTSNPN, CDR2 SVGIG (reference sequence). The CDR3 is 13 amino acids. The V and J genes are TRBV30 and TRBJ2-1, with a possible D match to TRBD2 (5 bases). The sample was PBMCs from the stem cell graft donor, taken from the stem cell graft. The receptor comes from a human donor who donated a stem cell graft to a child with acute myeloid leukemia. The CDR3 loop reads CAWSPGNFNEQFF. The CDR3 DNA sequence: TGTGCCTGGAGTCCCGGGAATTTCAATGAGCAGTTCTTC. The full variable domain, completed using reference TRBV30 and TRBJ2-1, is SQTIHQWPATLVQPVGSPLSLECTVEGTSNPNLYWYRQAAGRGLQLLFYSVGIGQISSEVPQNLSASRPQDRQFILSSKKLLLSDSGFYLCAWSPGNFNEQFFGPGTRLTVL.